This T cell receptor beta chain stems from a study of OX40 agonist ivuxolimab in advanced cancers. Study-wide context: Ivuxolimab, which targeted the costimulatory receptor OX40 (CD134), was an agonistic, fully human IgG2 monoclonal antibody. In the dose-escalation cohort, 82.7% of patients were male, and the mean age was around 60 years, with a range of roughly 20 to 80. Patients were allowed to have had prior anti-PD-1, anti-PD-L1 or anti-CTLA-4 therapy, and 40% of the dose-escalation patients had been treated with checkpoint inhibitors. Peripheral TCRbeta sequencing was intended to test whether TCR sequence diversity was altered and clonal T-cell expansion was caused by ivuxolimab. Intravenous ivuxolimab was administered to patients every 2 weeks at six dose levels: 0.01, 0.1, 0.3, 1.5, 3 and 10 mg/kg. Among the approximately 50 dose-escalation patients, about 20 had hepatocellular carcinoma, approximately 15 melanoma, 9 renal cell carcinoma and 9 head and neck cancer. Partial responses occurred in three dose-escalation patients, of whom one had hepatocellular carcinoma and two had cutaneous melanoma. The paper covers the monotherapy dose-escalation part of the phase I ivuxolimab trial, which included N of about 50 patients.

For CDR1 and CDR2, the germline V gene lists SGHDT and YYEEEE. Reading from cysteine to phenylalanine, the CDR3 counts 13 amino acids. Only the CDR3 DNA is retained, 39 bases long and in frame from the first base. Genomic DNA was isolated from the sorted cells so that the TCRbeta CDR3 region could be sequenced. The immunoSEQ Assay was used to sequence the TCRbeta CDR3 regions. TCRdb took this table from immuneACCESS and kept in-frame rearrangements with V and J called. Such tables lack part of the clones; where checked against another copy, unresolved V genes explain under half of the gap, and the rest is unexplained. This sample is represented by around 70,000 clones; around four fifths of them were singletons. Together, the top ten hold 5.5% to 6% of the sample. With regard to this clone: Its antigen target is currently unknown. One junction end does not reproduce the germline sequence, and a read error may be involved.

Study-level results and caveats: At doses of 0.1 to 3.0 mg/kg, clonal expansion of both CD4+ and CD8+ T cells in blood was seen between baseline and week 6. Which antigens the clonally expanded peripheral T cells were specific for was not determined. On average, CD8+ T cells showed more expanded clones than CD4+ T cells after ivuxolimab. Low levels of normalized T-cell clonal expansion were also seen in some patients who did not respond. Partial responders in the 0.1-3.0 mg/kg groups had among the lowest normalized peripheral clonal expansion, especially among CD8+ T cells.

Patients with autoimmune disease history or receiving systemic immunosuppression were excluded from the trial. Peripheral blood for TCR sequencing was collected from all dose cohorts at baseline, on cycle 4 day 1, and on cycle 7 day 1. Samples came from an open-label, multicenter, first-in-human phase I dose-escalation trial of ivuxolimab. The trial enrolled adults with locally advanced or metastatic head and neck squamous cell, hepatocellular, melanoma or renal cell carcinoma. Before TCR sequencing, CD4+ T cells and CD8+ T cells were sorted from peripheral blood as separate populations. The TCR comes from an adult with an advanced solid tumor such as melanoma, head and neck, liver or kidney cancer. This material consisted of CD4+ or CD8+ T cells sorted from blood, taken in a trial of the OX40 agonist ivuxolimab. Recombination connected TRBV5-6 to TRBJ1-4; the D segment cannot be called with confidence. In nucleotides, the sequence is TGTGCCGGCAGCACTGGACGAGCGGAAAAACTGTTTTTT. The resulting protein is CAGSTGRAEKLFF.